A selection of T cell receptor beta chains follows, all from one sample in a study of blood T cell repertoires in COVID-19. TCRdb's table, derived via immunoSEQ multiplex PCR, lists solely in-frame clones and lacks some. The profile covers 95,000 to 150,000 clones, with roughly 75% appearing a single time and 16% taken by the ten largest. Sequenced sample: peripheral blood. The receptors here all came from a man aged 55 to 69 with active or convalescent COVID-19. CDR3s include the opening cysteine and the closing phenylalanine or tryptophan. Each record gives: CDR3 length, V gene, D gene, CDR3 protein. D genes are given only for firm matches.

cdr3_length: 13; v_call: TRBV7-2; d_call: .; cdr3_aa: CASSSERNQPQHF
cdr3_length: 18; v_call: TRBV4-1; d_call: TRBD2; cdr3_aa: CASSQRLAGGPREETQYF
cdr3_length: 14; v_call: TRBV6-6; d_call: TRBD1; cdr3_aa: CASSYSKGQGGYTF
cdr3_length: 14; v_call: TRBV4-3; d_call: TRBD1; cdr3_aa: CASSRDSTNYGYTF
cdr3_length: 13; v_call: TRBV10-3; d_call: TRBD1; cdr3_aa: CAIRGQKDTEAFF
cdr3_length: 16; v_call: TRBV18; d_call: TRBD2; cdr3_aa: CASSTPGTSGSDTQYF
cdr3_length: 16; v_call: TRBV5-1; d_call: .; cdr3_aa: CASSITGMWGTDTQYF
cdr3_length: 15; v_call: TRBV5-1; d_call: .; cdr3_aa: CASSLDVQSTDTQYF
cdr3_length: 13; v_call: TRBV6-5; d_call: .; cdr3_aa: CASSLQGEEKLFF
cdr3_length: 15; v_call: TRBV13; d_call: .; cdr3_aa: CASSSPGGGADTQYF
cdr3_length: 17; v_call: TRBV28; d_call: .; cdr3_aa: CASSFSYESPETYGYTF
cdr3_length: 12; v_call: TRBV9; d_call: .; cdr3_aa: CASAGVGNEQYF
cdr3_length: 14; v_call: TRBV19; d_call: .; cdr3_aa: CASSLQGRLETQYF
cdr3_length: 22; v_call: TRBV27; d_call: TRBD2; cdr3_aa: CASSLGGGGGAVRTSGKLEQFF
cdr3_length: 16; v_call: TRBV5-8; d_call: .; cdr3_aa: CASSLIVSGGTDTQYF
cdr3_length: 13; v_call: TRBV29-1; d_call: TRBD2; cdr3_aa: CSGGGANTGELFF
cdr3_length: 15; v_call: TRBV7-8; d_call: TRBD1; cdr3_aa: CASSFTGTGNEKLFF
cdr3_length: 10; v_call: TRBV20-1; d_call: TRBD1; cdr3_aa: CSARQGVTFF
cdr3_length: 13; v_call: TRBV5-1; d_call: TRBD1; cdr3_aa: CASSLGTGGGYTF
cdr3_length: 15; v_call: TRBV5-1; d_call: TRBD2; cdr3_aa: CASYRTSGAQETQYF
cdr3_length: 14; v_call: TRBV3-1/TRBV3-2; d_call: .; cdr3_aa: CASSQSYREWEQYF
cdr3_length: 13; v_call: TRBV2; d_call: .; cdr3_aa: CASRDRSYQPQHF
cdr3_length: 13; v_call: TRBV24-1; d_call: TRBD1; cdr3_aa: CATSDLGTGARYF
cdr3_length: 12; v_call: TRBV7-2; d_call: .; cdr3_aa: CASSFLYNEQFF
cdr3_length: 15; v_call: TRBV5-1; d_call: TRBD1; cdr3_aa: CASSMSGTGLEKLFF
cdr3_length: 14; v_call: TRBV5-1; d_call: .; cdr3_aa: CASSTWGRTDTQYF
cdr3_length: 16; v_call: TRBV19; d_call: TRBD2; cdr3_aa: CASNSPSGLARNEQYF
cdr3_length: 14; v_call: TRBV4-2; d_call: .; cdr3_aa: CASSLKAGTLGYTF
cdr3_length: 22; v_call: TRBV6-4; d_call: .; cdr3_aa: CASSDSIPRGTSLHYSNQPQHF
cdr3_length: 14; v_call: TRBV19; d_call: TRBD2; cdr3_aa: CASSISGRPDTQYF
cdr3_length: 11; v_call: TRBV11-2; d_call: .; cdr3_aa: CASLSISTQYF
cdr3_length: 16; v_call: TRBV4-3; d_call: TRBD2; cdr3_aa: CASSGRLAGATGELFF
cdr3_length: 14; v_call: TRBV28; d_call: .; cdr3_aa: CASSLGTPLAEAFF
cdr3_length: 11; v_call: TRBV3-1/TRBV3-2; d_call: .; cdr3_aa: CASSHHNEQFF
cdr3_length: 17; v_call: TRBV30; d_call: TRBD1; cdr3_aa: CAWSAGTGGFSGNTIYF
cdr3_length: 16; v_call: TRBV5-1; d_call: TRBD1; cdr3_aa: CASSWGDRGGNQPQHF
cdr3_length: 14; v_call: TRBV5-1; d_call: .; cdr3_aa: CASGSGGQFYGYTF